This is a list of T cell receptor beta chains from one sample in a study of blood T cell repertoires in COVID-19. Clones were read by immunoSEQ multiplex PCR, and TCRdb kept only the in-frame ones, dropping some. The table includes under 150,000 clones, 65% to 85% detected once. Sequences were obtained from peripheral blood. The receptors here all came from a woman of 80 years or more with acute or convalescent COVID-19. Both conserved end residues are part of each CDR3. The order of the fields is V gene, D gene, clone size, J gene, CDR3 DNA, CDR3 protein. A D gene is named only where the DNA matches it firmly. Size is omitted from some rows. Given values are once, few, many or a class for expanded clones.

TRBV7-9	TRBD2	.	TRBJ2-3	TGTGCCAGCAGCTTCGGCGGGAGTATAGATACGCAGTATTTT	CASSFGGSIDTQYF
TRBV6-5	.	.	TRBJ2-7	TGTGCCAGCAGTTCCGTACGACAGGTTACCTCCTACGAGCAGTACTTC	CASSSVRQVTSYEQYF
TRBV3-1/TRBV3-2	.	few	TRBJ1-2	TGTGCCAGCAGCCAAGCCGCCGCGCGCTATGGCTACACCTTC	CASSQAAARYGYTF
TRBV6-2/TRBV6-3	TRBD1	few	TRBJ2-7	TGTGCCAGCAGTTACTCACGCGACAGGGGAGGCTCCTACGAGCAGTACTTC	CASSYSRDRGGSYEQYF
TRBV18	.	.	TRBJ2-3	TGTGCCAGCTCAATGGCAGGGGCGCTTAGCGTAGATACGCAGTATTTT	CASSMAGALSVDTQYF
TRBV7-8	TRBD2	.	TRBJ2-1	TGTGCCAGCAGCAATGGGACTAGCGGGGGAAATGAGCAGTTCTTC	CASSNGTSGGNEQFF
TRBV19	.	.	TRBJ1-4	TGTGCCAGTAGTATGTATCGGGGAACAACTAATGAAAAACTGTTTTTT	CASSMYRGTTNEKLFF
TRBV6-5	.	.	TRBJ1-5	TGTGCCACCCTCCAGGGGTTCGCTCATCAGCCCCAGCATTTT	CATLQGFAHQPQHF
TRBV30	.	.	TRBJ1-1	TGTGCCTGGAGGGGACATCTGAACACTGAAGCTTTCTTT	CAWRGHLNTEAFF
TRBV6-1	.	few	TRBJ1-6	TGTGCCAGCAGTGACCATCATAATTCACCCCTCCACTTT	CASSDHHNSPLHF
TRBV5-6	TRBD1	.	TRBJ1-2	TGTGCCAGCTCAATAGGACAGGGGGTCCATGGCTACACCTTC	CASSIGQGVHGYTF
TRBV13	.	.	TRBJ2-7	TGTGCCAGCAGCATATACACCTACGAGCAGTACTTC	CASSIYTYEQYF
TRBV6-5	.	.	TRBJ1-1	TGTGCCAGCAGTTACTCCGGGAGAATCGAGTCGGCTTTCTTT	CASSYSGRIESAFF
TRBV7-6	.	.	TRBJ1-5	TGTGCCAGCAGCTTCGCACAGGATCAGCCCCAGCATTTT	CASSFAQDQPQHF
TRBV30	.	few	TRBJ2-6	TGTGCCGCGAGGGCCTCAGGGGAGTCAGGGGCCAACGTCCTGACTTTC	CAARASGESGANVLTF
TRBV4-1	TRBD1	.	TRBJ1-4	TGCGCCAGCAGCAGTCCGGGACAGGGGGTTGAAAAACTGTTTTTT	CASSSPGQGVEKLFF
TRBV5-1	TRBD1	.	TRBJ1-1	TGCGCCAGCAGCGTCGGGGACAGGGTGATAAACACTGAAGCTTTCTTT	CASSVGDRVINTEAFF
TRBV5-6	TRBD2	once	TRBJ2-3	TGTGCCAGCAGCTTGGCCCGGCTAGCGGGAGGAGAAGATACGCAGTATTTT	CASSLARLAGGEDTQYF
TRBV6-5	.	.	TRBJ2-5	TGTGCCAGCAGTCCATTCGACACCTTAAGGGAGACCCAGTACTTC	CASSPFDTLRETQYF
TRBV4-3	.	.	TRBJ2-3	TGCGCCAGCAGCCAAGCTGGAGGGGCCCTCACAGATACGCAGTATTTT	CASSQAGGALTDTQYF
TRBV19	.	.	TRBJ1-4	TGTGCCAGTACCCCGGCGCAGGGGTCGGGCGAAAAACTGTTTTTT	CASTPAQGSGEKLFF
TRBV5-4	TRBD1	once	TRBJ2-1	TGTGCCAGCAGCTCCACCGGACAGGGAGTTTCGGGTGAGCAGTTCTTC	CASSSTGQGVSGEQFF
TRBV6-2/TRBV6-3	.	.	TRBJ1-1	TGTGCCAGCAGTTACTCGAAGGTTGGACATACCCGGCAATCTGAAGCTTTCTTT	CASSYSKVGHTRQSEAFF
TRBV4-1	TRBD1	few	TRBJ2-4	TGCGCCAGCAGCTATGGGACAGGTAAAAACATTCAGTACTTC	CASSYGTGKNIQYF
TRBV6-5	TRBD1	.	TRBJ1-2	TGTGCCAGCAACCAGGACAGGGAGGCCTATGGCTACACCTTC	CASNQDREAYGYTF
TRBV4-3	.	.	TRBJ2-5	TGCGCCAGCAGCCAAGAGGGGCGGAACCAAGAGACCCAGTACTTC	CASSQEGRNQETQYF
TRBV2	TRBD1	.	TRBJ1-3	TGTGCCAGCAGTGGCCAGGGGGGCTTTTCTGGAAACACCATATATTTT	CASSGQGGFSGNTIYF
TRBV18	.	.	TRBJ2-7	TGTGCCAGCTCACCACCGTCTTCTCGGGACTTGGGAGAGCAGTACTTC	CASSPPSSRDLGEQYF
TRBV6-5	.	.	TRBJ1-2	TGTGCCAGCAGAGCCCCAGGGAACGACTATGGCTACACCTTC	CASRAPGNDYGYTF
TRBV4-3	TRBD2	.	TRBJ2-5	TGCGCCAGCAGCCAAGAGATTGGCGAGCGGGGGATGCTATTTGGAGAGACCCAGTACTTC	CASSQEIGERGMLFGETQYF
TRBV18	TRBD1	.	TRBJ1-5	TGTGCCAGCTCACCGACAGGGTCACAGCCCCAGCATTTT	CASSPTGSQPQHF
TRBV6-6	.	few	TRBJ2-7	TGTGCCAGCACTAGGGGCTACGAGCAGTACTTC	CASTRGYEQYF
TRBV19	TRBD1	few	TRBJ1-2	TGTGCCAGTAGTATGCTCCTGGGACAGGGAGACTATGGCTACACCTTC	CASSMLLGQGDYGYTF
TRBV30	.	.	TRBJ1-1	TGTGCCTGGAGTGACAGGACGGCCAACACTGAAGCTTTCTTT	CAWSDRTANTEAFF
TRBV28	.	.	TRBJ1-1	TGTGCCAGCAGGGTGGGGGGTGAAGCTTTCTTT	CASRVGGEAFF
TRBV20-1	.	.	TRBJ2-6	TGCAGTGCTAGTGCACAGGGACCTGGGGCCAACGTCCTGACTTTC	CSASAQGPGANVLTF
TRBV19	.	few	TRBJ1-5	TGTGCCAGTAGGAGGCGGTGGCCTAGGATGGAGCCCCAGCATTTT	CASRRRWPRMEPQHF
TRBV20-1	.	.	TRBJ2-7	TGCAGTGCCGGACTCAACTTCGAGCAGTACTTC	CSAGLNFEQYF
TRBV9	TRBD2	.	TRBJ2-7	TGTGCCAGCAGCGCTAGCGGGATCGACGAGCAGTACTTC	CASSASGIDEQYF
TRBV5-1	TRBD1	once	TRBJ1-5	TGCGCCAGCAGCTCACAGGGGGATCAGCCCCAGCATTTT	CASSSQGDQPQHF
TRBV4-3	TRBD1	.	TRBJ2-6	TGCGCCAGCAGCCGAGCTACAGGGGGCGCTGGGGCCAACGTCCTGACTTTC	CASSRATGGAGANVLTF
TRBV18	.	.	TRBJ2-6	TGTGCCAGCTCACCAAATAATCCGGGATCTGGGGCCAACGTCCTGACTTTC	CASSPNNPGSGANVLTF
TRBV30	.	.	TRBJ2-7	TGTGCCTGGAGTGTACTAGGAGGCATTACCTACGAGCAGTACTTC	CAWSVLGGITYEQYF
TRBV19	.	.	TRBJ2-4	TGTGCCACCACCCCGACGGGCTCAGGGGACATTCAGTACTTC	CATTPTGSGDIQYF
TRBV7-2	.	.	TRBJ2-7	TGTGCCAGCAGCCCCCGGGGAGGCAACTCCTACGAGCAGTACTTC	CASSPRGGNSYEQYF
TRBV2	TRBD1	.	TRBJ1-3	TGTGCCAGCAGTGCCGGCAGGGGGTCTGGAAACACCATATATTTT	CASSAGRGSGNTIYF
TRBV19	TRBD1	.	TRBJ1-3	TGTGCCAGTAGTATAGACCGGAGGACAGGCTCTGGAAACACCATATATTTT	CASSIDRRTGSGNTIYF
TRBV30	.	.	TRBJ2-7	TGTGCCTGGACGGGGAGTTCCTCCGAGCAGTACTTC	CAWTGSSSEQYF
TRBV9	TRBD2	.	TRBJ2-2	TGTGCCAGCAGTGTCCTAGCGGGGGCGAACACCGGGGAGCTGTTTTTT	CASSVLAGANTGELFF
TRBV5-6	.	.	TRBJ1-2	TGTGCCAGCAGCCTCCTCAGGGGTCCCTACTATGGCTACACCTTC	CASSLLRGPYYGYTF
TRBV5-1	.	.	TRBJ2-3	TGCGCCAGCAGCTTGCTAGCGGCAGGGGCAGATACGCAGTATTTT	CASSLLAAGADTQYF
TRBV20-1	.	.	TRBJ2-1	TGCAGTGTAACGACAGTCAATGAGCAGTTCTTC	CSVTTVNEQFF
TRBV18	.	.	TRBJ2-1	TGTGCCAGCTCACCACGGACAGCCCTTGGTTACAATGAGCAGTTCTTC	CASSPRTALGYNEQFF